This T cell receptor beta chain was captured by sequencing in a study of blood T cell repertoires in COVID-19. Study at large: Samples taken during acute and convalescent COVID-19 were collected in the United States, Italy and Spain. From T cells, B-cell-depleted T cells, or PBMCs came the material, which was cDNA or gDNA.

As originally analysed: Reference gene primer amplification gave estimated nucleated cell counts. Data came from immunoSEQ multiplex PCR; TCRdb stores just in-frame clones and leaves some out. Clone size and V and J calls were adopted from that table, with D and trimming inferred from the DNA. The table records about 54,000 clones, 75% to 90% of them present only once. The CDR3 contains 15 residues. From germline, CDR1 is SGHTA and CDR2 FQGNSA. Trimming cost V 5 bases and J 4 bases, with 16 bases left between them. This chain uses TRBV7-2 with TRBJ2-3, with a weak D call TRBD2 (6 bases). Sequencing was done on a sample of peripheral blood. The origin of this receptor is a human donor in a cohort sampled during active COVID-19. The CDR3 nucleotides are TGTGCCAGCAGCGTCGAGTCCCGGAGGGCAGATACGCAGTATTTT. This encodes CASSVESRRADTQYF.